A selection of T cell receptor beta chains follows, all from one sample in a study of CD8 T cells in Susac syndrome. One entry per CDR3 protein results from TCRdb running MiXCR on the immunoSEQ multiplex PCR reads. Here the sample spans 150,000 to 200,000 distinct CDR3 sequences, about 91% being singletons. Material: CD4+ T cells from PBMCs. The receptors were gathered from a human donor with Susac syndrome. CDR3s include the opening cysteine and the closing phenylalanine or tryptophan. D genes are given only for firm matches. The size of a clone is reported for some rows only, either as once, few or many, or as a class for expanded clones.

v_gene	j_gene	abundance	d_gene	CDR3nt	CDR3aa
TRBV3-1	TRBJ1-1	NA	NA	TGTGCCAGCAGCCCAGAAGGGGGGGCTGAAGCTTTCTTT	CASSPEGGAEAFF
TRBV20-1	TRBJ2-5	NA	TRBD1	TGCAGTGCTAAGAGGACAGGGGGCGGAGAGACCCAGTACTTC	CSAKRTGGGETQYF
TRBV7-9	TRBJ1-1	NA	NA	TGTGCCAGCAGCCCCCAGGAAGACACTGAAGCTTTCTTT	CASSPQEDTEAFF
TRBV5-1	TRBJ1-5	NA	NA	TGCGCCAGCAGCCCCTCCGTGGAAGGCCAGCCCCAGCATTTT	CASSPSVEGQPQHF
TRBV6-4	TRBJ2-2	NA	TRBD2	TGTGCCAGCAGTGACCGGCCTAGCGGGGTCACCGGGGAGCTGTTTTTT	CASSDRPSGVTGELFF
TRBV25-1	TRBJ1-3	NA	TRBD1	TGTGCCAGCAGTGAATGGTCCGGACAGGGATTGTGGAACACCATATATTTT	CASSEWSGQGLWNTIYF
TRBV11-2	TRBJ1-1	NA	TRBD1	TGTGCCAGCAGCTCCGGACAGGTGGGCACTGAAGCTTTCTTT	CASSSGQVGTEAFF
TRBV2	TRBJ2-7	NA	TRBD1	TGTGCCAGCAGCCCCTTGGTACAGGGGGGCGAGCAGTACTTC	CASSPLVQGGEQYF
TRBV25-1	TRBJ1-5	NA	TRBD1	TGTGCCAGCAGTGTTACAGGGGCTAATCAGCCCCAGCATTTT	CASSVTGANQPQHF
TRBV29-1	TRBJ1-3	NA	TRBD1	TGCAGCGTGCGGACAGGGGGCTTGGACACCATATATTTT	CSVRTGGLDTIYF
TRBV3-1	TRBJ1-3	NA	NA	TGTGCCAGCAGCCAAAGTGGAAACACCATATATTTT	CASSQSGNTIYF
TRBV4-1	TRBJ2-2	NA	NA	TGCGCCAGCAGCCAGGCCAGGGTGGTAGGGAACACCGGGGAGCTGTTTTTT	CASSQARVVGNTGELFF
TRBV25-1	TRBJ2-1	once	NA	TGTGCCAGCAGTGAGCGCCACAGGGTGGGGACCTACAATGAGCAGTTCTTC	CASSERHRVGTYNEQFF
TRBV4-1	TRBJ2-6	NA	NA	TGCGCCAGCAGCCAAGATGAGGCCTCTGGGGCCAACGTCCTGACTTTC	CASSQDEASGANVLTF
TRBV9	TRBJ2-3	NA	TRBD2	TGTGCCAGCAGCGTATGGACTAGCGGGGGGGACCCAGATACGCAGTATTTT	CASSVWTSGGDPDTQYF
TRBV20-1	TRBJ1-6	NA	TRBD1	TGCAGTGCTAGCCTGAGGACAGGGAATTCACCCCTCCACTTT	CSASLRTGNSPLHF
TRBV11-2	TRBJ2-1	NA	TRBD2	TGTGCCAGCAGCTCTAGCGGGAGGGAAAATGAGCAGTTCTTC	CASSSSGRENEQFF
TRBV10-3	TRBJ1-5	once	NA	TGTGCCATCAGTGAGTCGCCGTTAGAGGCAGTTAGCAATCAGCCCCAGCATTTT	CAISESPLEAVSNQPQHF
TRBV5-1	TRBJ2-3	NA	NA	TGCGCCAGCAGCTTGGCCGCCTCGACGGGCACAGATACGCAGTATTTT	CASSLAASTGTDTQYF
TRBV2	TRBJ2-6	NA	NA	TGTGCCAGCAGAAAGAGGGTTGCCGGGTCTGGGGCCAACGTCCTGACTTTC	CASRKRVAGSGANVLTF
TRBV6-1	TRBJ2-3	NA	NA	TGTGCCAGCTCCAAGGGAGGAAGCACAGATACGCAGTATTTT	CASSKGGSTDTQYF
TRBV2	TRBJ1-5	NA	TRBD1	TGTGCCAGCATGGGACAGGGGCATCAGCCCCAGCATTTT	CASMGQGHQPQHF
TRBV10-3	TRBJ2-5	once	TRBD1	TGTGCCATCAGTGAGTCTTTGGGACAGGCCCAAGAGACCCAGTACTTC	CAISESLGQAQETQYF
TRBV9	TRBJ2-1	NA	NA	TGTGCCACGGCTCCCACAGCGGGGACAAATGAGCAGTTCTTC	CATAPTAGTNEQFF
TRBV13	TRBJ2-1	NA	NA	TGTGCCAGCAGCTACCTGAAGCCGAGCCATGAGCAGTTCTTC	CASSYLKPSHEQFF
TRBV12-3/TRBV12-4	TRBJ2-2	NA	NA	TGTGCCAGCAGCCTGGGGAAGGGCTGGAACACCGGGGAGCTGTTTTTT	CASSLGKGWNTGELFF
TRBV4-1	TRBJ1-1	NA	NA	TGCGCCAGCAGACACGACGGATGGGACGTTGCCACTGAAGCTTTCTTT	CASRHDGWDVATEAFF
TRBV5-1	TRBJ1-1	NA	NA	TGCGCCAGCAGCTTGGATGGGGTAGCTTTCTTT	CASSLDGVAFF
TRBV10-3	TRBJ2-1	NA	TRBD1	TGTGCCACCCACATGGGACAGGGAACGGATGAGCAGTTCTTC	CATHMGQGTDEQFF
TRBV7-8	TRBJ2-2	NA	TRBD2	TGTGCCAGCAGCTTAGCCCCTCCTAGCGGGAGAGGCGGGGAGCTGTTTTTT	CASSLAPPSGRGGELFF
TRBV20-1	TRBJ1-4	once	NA	TGCAGTGCTAGAGATGGCAGGGAAACTAATGAAAAACTGTTTTTT	CSARDGRETNEKLFF
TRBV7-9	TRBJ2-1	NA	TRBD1	TGTGCCAGCAGCTTCGACAGGGGGCTTGGTGAGCAGTTCTTC	CASSFDRGLGEQFF
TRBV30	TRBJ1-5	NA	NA	TGTGCCTGGAGTCCTTGGTGGAACAATCAGCCCCAGCATTTT	CAWSPWWNNQPQHF
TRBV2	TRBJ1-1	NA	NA	TGTGCCAGCAGTGTCCGTAATTCGGCCACAGGGAACACTGAAGCTTTCTTT	CASSVRNSATGNTEAFF
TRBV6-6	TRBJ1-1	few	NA	TGTGCCAGCAGTTACTTTAAGGGGGGCTCGGGCGCTTTCTTT	CASSYFKGGSGAFF
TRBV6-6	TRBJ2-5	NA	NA	TGTGCCAGCAGTTACGCCGGGGAGACCCAGTGCTTC	CASSYAGETQCF